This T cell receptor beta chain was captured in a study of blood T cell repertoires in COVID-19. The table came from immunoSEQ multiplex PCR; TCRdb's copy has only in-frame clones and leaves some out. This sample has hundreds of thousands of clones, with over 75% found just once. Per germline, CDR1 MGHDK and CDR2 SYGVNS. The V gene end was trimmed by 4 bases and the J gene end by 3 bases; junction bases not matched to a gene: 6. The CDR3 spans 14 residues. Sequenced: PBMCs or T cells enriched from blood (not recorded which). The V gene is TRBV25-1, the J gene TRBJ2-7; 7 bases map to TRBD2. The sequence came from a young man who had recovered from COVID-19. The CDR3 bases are TGTGCCAGCAGTGTCGGGACTAACAACTACGAGCAGTACTTC. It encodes CASSVGTNNYEQYF.